The 21 T cell receptor beta chains in this list originate from one sample, sequenced in a study of shared clonotypes between healthy human individuals. TCRdb's table, derived via immunoSEQ multiplex PCR, lists solely in-frame clones and lacks some. This table holds roughly 2.6 million clones, over 85% found once. The specimen sequenced was naive CD4+ T cells sorted from blood. The subset was: CD45RA+ positively selected. The origin of the receptors is a young man in good health.

Only one count was recorded for this clone. The chain carries TRBV5-1 and TRBJ1-4, with 9 bases matching TRBD1. The CDR3 sequence is 14 residues long. With 4 bases clipped from V and 8 bases from J, the junction kept 6 bases outside the gene matches. Germline-derived CDR1 and CDR2 are SGHRS and YFSETQ. The CDR3 DNA sequence: TGCGCCAGCAGCCGGACAGGGGCGCGAGAAAAACTGTTTTTT. Translation: CASSRTGAREKLFF.

The gene calls are TRBV11-3 and TRBJ2-3; TRBD2 might be the D (5 bases). Germline V gene data show CDR1 as SGHNT and CDR2 as YENEEA. The CDR3 length is 14 residues. The ends were cut back, 1 base at V and 5 bases at J, with 10 bases in the middle. CDR3 coding DNA: TGTGCCAGCAGCTTAGGAGGGAGCCAAGATACGCAGTATTTT. Translation: CASSLGGSQDTQYF.

The chain uses TRBV5-1 and TRBJ2-2; 7 bases line up with TRBD2. Germline V gene lookup returns CDR1 SGHRS and CDR2 YFSETQ. This CDR3 region has 17 residues. After removal of 0 bases from V and 4 bases from J, the junction contained 9 bases not matched to a gene. CDR3 loop: CASSLGPRTGGTGELFF. For the CDR3, the DNA is TGCGCCAGCAGCTTGGGCCCCCGGACGGGGGGCACCGGGGAGCTGTTTTTT.

The chain is built from TRBV5-5 and TRBJ1-2, with unresolved D. Germline-derived CDR1 and CDR2 are SGHKS and YYEKEE (reference sequence). Deletions cut 2 bases from V and 0 bases from J, with 14 bases between. The CDR3 sequence is 16 residues long. CDR3: CASSFDLRRSNYGYTF. The CDR3 DNA is TGTGCCAGCAGCTTCGATCTTCGGCGCTCTAACTATGGCTACACCTTC.

The rearrangement links TRBV11-3 to TRBJ1-1; D gene uncertain. V shed 5 bases and J shed 0 bases, with 7 bases lying between them. Per the germline V gene, CDR1 is SGHNT and CDR2 is YENEEA. The CDR3 sequence is 13 residues long. This chain's CDR3 is CASSPTVNTEAFF. For the CDR3, the DNA is TGTGCCAGCAGCCCCACAGTGAACACTGAAGCTTTCTTT. The whole variable domain, remainder taken from reference TRBV11-3 and TRBJ1-1, is EAGVVQSPRYKIIEKKQPVAFWCNPISGHNTLYWYLQNLGQGPELLIRYENEEAVDDSQLPKDRFSAERLKGVDSTLKIQPAELGDSAVYLCASSPTVNTEAFFGQGTRLTVV.

The chain is built from TRBV30 and TRBJ1-2; D not resolved. Trimming cost V 2 bases and J 8 bases, with 9 bases left between them. The CDR3 has 11 residues. From germline, CDR1 is GTSNPN and CDR2 SVGIG (reference sequence). This CDR3 reads CAWSRLRGYTF. CDR3 coding DNA: TGTGCCTGGAGTAGGTTGCGGGGCTACACCTTC. Combining the CDR3 with reference TRBV30 and TRBJ1-2 gives the whole variable domain SQTIHQWPATLVQPVGSPLSLECTVEGTSNPNLYWYRQAAGRGLQLLFYSVGIGQISSEVPQNLSASRPQDRQFILSSKKLLLSDSGFYLCAWSRLRGYTFGSGTRLTVV.

The V and J genes are TRBV4-2 and TRBJ2-7; TRBD2 matches 7 bases. Trimming removed 1 base from V and 4 bases from J; junction bases left unmatched: 7. The germline gives CDR1 LGHNA, CDR2 YNFKEQ. The length of the CDR3 is 15 residues. In DNA form, the CDR3 reads TGTGCCAGCAGCCAAGGCGCGGGAGCACTTTACGAGCAGTACTTC. Translating it yields CASSQGAGALYEQYF.

V and J are TRBV11-2 and TRBJ2-1; D call uncertain. CDR3 size: 14 residues. The V and J ends lost 5 bases and 4 bases respectively, with 12 bases between them. Germline CDR1 SGHAT, CDR2 FQNNGV. The CDR3 sequence: CASSPFSGYNEQFF. The CDR3 DNA follows: TGTGCCAGCAGCCCCTTTTCTGGATACAATGAGCAGTTCTTC.

The rearrangement uses TRBV9 and TRBJ1-2, with 8 bases identical to TRBD1. Per germline, CDR1 SGDLS and CDR2 YYNGEE. With V trimmed by 3 bases and J by 6 bases, 16 bases remained unmatched. The CDR3 loop spans 17 amino acids. The chain's CDR3 is CASSAFYNYPTGDGYTF. CDR3 nucleotides: TGTGCCAGCAGCGCCTTTTATAACTATCCGACAGGGGATGGCTACACCTTC.

CDR3 nucleotides: TGTGCCGTGGATCAGCCCCAGCATTTT. This translates into CAVDQPQHF. The chain recombines TRBV27 with TRBJ1-5; D is ambiguous. CDR3 length: 9 amino acids. V was trimmed by 11 bases and J by 5 bases, leaving 4 bases between them. The germline V gene has CDR1 MNHEY and CDR2 SMNVEV (reference sequence).

The chain joins TRBV5-1 to TRBJ1-5; D is unclear. Deletions cut 2 bases from V and 6 bases from J, with 9 bases between. The CDR3 has 13 residues. The germline V gene has CDR1 SGHRS and CDR2 YFSETQ. This CDR3 is CASSLGESQPQHF. The DNA for the CDR3 is TGCGCCAGCAGCTTAGGAGAAAGTCAGCCCCAGCATTTT.

This clone showed up just a few times. The rearrangement uses TRBV2 and TRBJ1-4; TRBD1 might be the D (6 bases). The length of the CDR3 is 15 residues. V dropped 5 bases and J dropped 7 bases, with 17 bases sitting between them. The V gene's germline CDR1 is SNHLY and CDR2 FYNNEI. The CDR3 reads CASSPRGARVEKLFF. CDR3 DNA sequence: TGTGCCAGCAGTCCCCGGGGGGCGCGGGTTGAAAAACTGTTTTTT.

The chain combines TRBV30 with TRBJ2-2; 7 nucleotides line up with TRBD1. The CDR3 is made up of 15 amino acids. Germline assignment: CDR1 GTSNPN and CDR2 SVGIG (reference sequence). The V and J ends lost 0 bases and 5 bases, in that order; junction bases with no gene match: 6. The CDR3 loop reads CAWSVTTGETGELFF. The CDR3 DNA is TGTGCCTGGAGTGTAACAACAGGGGAAACCGGGGAGCTGTTTTTT.

DNA of the CDR3: TGTGCCAGTAGTATACTAAACGCGGGATATGGCTACACCTTC. It is translated as CASSILNAGYGYTF. This sequence joins TRBV19 and TRBJ1-2; D remains ambiguous. Germline values: CDR1 LNHDA, CDR2 SQIVND (reference sequence). V lost 2 bases and J lost 5, with 12 bases in between. The CDR3 consists of 14 residues.

This chain connects TRBV21-1 to TRBJ2-4; the tabulated D call, TRBD2, remains unverified against the DNA. TRBV21-1 is a pseudogene locus. CDR3 length equals 18 residues. The CDR3 protein is CASSKGRLAGVAKNIQYF. The CDR3 bases are TGTGCCAGCAGCAAAGGAAGACTAGCGGGGGTAGCCAAAAACATTCAGTACTTC.

The chain carries TRBV10-3 and TRBJ2-7, with 9 nucleotides matching TRBD1. The V gene end was trimmed by 4 bases and the J gene end by 4 bases; junction bases not matched to a gene: 5. CDR3 length: 14 amino acids. The germline gives CDR1 ENHRY, CDR2 SYGVKD. CDR3 coding DNA: TGTGCCATCAGTGGGGACAGGGTAGGGTACGAGCAGTACTTC. It specifies CAISGDRVGYEQYF.

On this clone: Other DNA sequences in this specimen translate into the identical CDR3. The rearrangement joins TRBV28 to TRBJ1-1, with D perhaps TRBD1 (5 bases). This CDR3 is 11 amino acids long. V lost 6 bases and J lost 4, with 6 bases in between. CDR1 is MDHEN and CDR2 is SYDVKM in the germline V gene. CDR3 sequence reads: CASSQGTEAFF. The CDR3 region has the DNA TGTGCCAGCAGCCAGGGCACTGAAGCTTTCTTT.

CDR3 sequence reads: CASSSRDSAYEQYF. The CDR3 nucleotides read TGTGCCAGTAGTTCCCGGGACAGCGCTTACGAGCAGTACTTC. The chain recombines TRBV19 with TRBJ2-7; TRBD1 aligns across 7 bases. The CDR3 length is 14 residues. After removal of 5 bases from V and 4 bases from J, the junction contained 8 bases not matched to a gene. In germline, CDR1 is LNHDA, CDR2 SQIVND (reference sequence). Combining the CDR3 with reference TRBV19 and TRBJ2-7 gives the whole variable domain DGGITQSPKYLFRKEGQNVTLSCEQNLNHDAMYWYRQDPGQGLRLIYYSQIVNDFQKGDIAEGYSVSREKKESFPLTVTSAQKNPTAFYLCASSSRDSAYEQYFGPGTRLTVT.

The genes are TRBV7-2 and TRBJ2-5, with D possibly matching TRBD2 (5 bases). The V gene's germline CDR1 is SGHTA and CDR2 FQGNSA. This CDR3 spans 13 amino acids. Trimming removed 4 bases at V and 11 bases at J, with 17 bases between. The CDR3 region is CASSYATSEFQYF. The CDR3 DNA sequence: TGTGCCAGCAGCTACGCAACTAGTGAATTTCAGTACTTC. Full variable domain (outside the CDR3, taken from reference TRBV7-2 and TRBJ2-5): GAGVSQSPSNKVTEKGKDVELRCDPISGHTALYWYRQSLGQGLEFLIYFQGNSAPDKSGLPSDRFSAERTGGSVSTLTIQRTQQEDSAVYLCASSYATSEFQYFGPGTRLLVL.

The V call is TRBV27, the J call TRBJ2-1; 7 bases fit TRBD2. J was trimmed by 3 bases and V by 9 bases; bases with no gene match: 5. From germline, CDR1 is MNHEY and CDR2 SMNVEV (reference sequence). The CDR3 spans 13 residues. The CDR3 here is CASTKRDYNEQFF. In nucleotides, the CDR3 is TGTGCCAGTACAAAGCGGGACTACAATGAGCAGTTCTTC.

Only a few counts were recorded for this clone. This rearrangement joins TRBV13 to TRBJ1-5, with D perhaps TRBD1 (6 bases). V lost 6 bases and J 6 bases, leaving 12 bases between the germline ends. The CDR3 is 13 residues long. Germline V gene data show CDR1 as PRHDT and CDR2 as FYEKMQ (reference sequence). The CDR3 loop reads CASRRQGTQPQHF. The CDR3 region has the DNA TGTGCCAGCAGGAGGCAGGGGACTCAGCCCCAGCATTTT.